Below are 4 T cell receptor beta chains sequenced from a single sample in a study of T cell repertoires in cytomegalovirus infection. TCRdb reprocessed the reads with MiXCR, giving one entry per CDR3 protein. The sample lists about 310,000 distinct CDR3 sequences; about 8.8% were seen once. The sample comprised PBMCs. These receptors were collected from a human donor in good health (CMV status not recorded). Some clones in this sample may be carry-over from other donors' samples.

This clonotype was counted only a few times. This chain uses TRBV20-1 with TRBJ1-2; D is unclear. V lost 3 bases and J 4 bases, leaving 12 bases between the germline ends. CDR3 length: 13 amino acids. Germline CDR1 DFQATT, CDR2 SNEGSKA (reference sequence). DNA of the CDR3: TGCAGTGCTAGGCGCGGCGCGGGCTATGGCTACACCTTC. It yields the protein CSARRGAGYGYTF.

This clonotype was counted at least ten times. This chain connects TRBV28 to TRBJ1-2; D is possibly TRBD1 (5 bases). Trimming stripped 7 bases from V and 8 bases from J, with 17 bases between. In germline, CDR1 is MDHEN, CDR2 SYDVKM. The CDR3 is 13 amino acids. DNA for the CDR3: TGTGCCAGCAACGGGGGGGAGGGGAGGGGCTACACCTTC. Protein: CASNGGEGRGYTF.

This clonotype came up many times. J is TRBJ2-7 and V is TRBV18, with D uncertain. Trimming stripped 3 bases from V and 3 bases from J, with 12 bases between. This CDR3 has 14 residues. Germline V gives CDR1 KGHSH, CDR2 LQKENI. The CDR3, as DNA: TGTGCCAGCTCACCCTCTTTAGAAGGCTACGAGCAGTACTTC. Its translation: CASSPSLEGYEQYF.

In this sample, this clonotype turned up a few times. This chain uses TRBV29-1 with TRBJ2-3; the D is unclear. The CDR3 is made up of 14 amino acids. Germline lookup yields CDR1 SQVTM and CDR2 ANQGSEA. V lost 2 bases and J lost 5, with 14 bases in between. In DNA, the CDR3 is TGCAGCGTTGAACTTGGGGTCTGGAAAGATACGCAGTATTTT. Amino acids: CSVELGVWKDTQYF.